The present TCR beta chain was sequenced within a study of CD8+ T cells in alopecia areata (dated by TCRdb to about 2018). In the study overall: Treated patients were enrolled in an open-label pilot trial of oral tofacitinib at 5 to 10 mg twice daily for moderate-to-severe alopecia areata. Patients on tofacitinib were biopsied at baseline and after 4 and 24 weeks of treatment, and several of the patients also had a later scalp biopsy. TCRbeta CDR3 regions were amplified by immunoSEQ multiplex PCR with 35 Vbeta forward and 13 Jbeta reverse primers. High-throughput TCRbeta sequencing was used to examine T cell clonal expansion in alopecia areata in both the C3H/HeJ mouse model and human patients. RNA came from the PAXgene miRNA kit for fixed scalp, the miRNeasy kit for PBMCs, and the RNeasy kit for mouse skin. Clonality in the scalp was compared among normal scalp (n=4), patchy alopecia areata scalp (n=8), and alopecia totalis/universalis scalp (n=8). Patients stayed on tofacitinib for 6 to 18 months and then had 6 months of follow-up off drug so that delayed response and recurrence could be assessed. Scalp tissue and sorted CD4+ and CD8+ peripheral blood T cells from patchy and totalis/universalis alopecia areata patients and from healthy controls were covered by human TCRbeta sequencing.

CDR1 and CDR2 were assigned from the germline V gene (reference sequence) as SEHNR and FQNEAQ. The germline V and J ends show losses of 1 base and 6 bases respectively, and no gene match explains 3 bases of the junction. Taken from cysteine to phenylalanine, the CDR3 has 14 residues. The retained sequence is limited to the CDR3, 42 bases, with the frame set at the first base. Concerning this clone itself: Its antigen has not been determined. Base qualities are not provided; no much larger clone lies one nucleotide away.

The time point label, read with the paper, signifies: baseline before oral tofacitinib. Peripheral blood and lesional scalp punch biopsies were obtained from patients with alopecia areata. After PBMCs were isolated by density centrifugation and stained for CD3, CD4 and CD8, a FACSAria was used to sort CD4+ and CD8+ T cells. General study outcomes and caveats: TCR sequences shared between patients were less clear than in mice, possibly partly because of HLA diversity in the patient population. Unlike mouse skin, where gammadelta T cells dominate, normal human skin contains resident alphabeta T cells that get sequenced too, which complicates analysis of the scalp TCR repertoire. Lesional scalp, especially in alopecia totalis/universalis, showed higher clonality and more expanded CD8+ clones than normal scalp, suggesting antigenic drive.

To prepare the library, the immunoSEQ multiplex PCR assay was applied. To provide template for TCR sequencing, every sample had RNA extracted and reverse transcribed into cDNA. First-strand cDNA was synthesized using SuperScript III with a 2:1 mix of oligo-dT and random hexamers. A synthetic immune receptor repertoire was used to assess amplification bias, and residual bias was removed computationally. The study's own analysis went as follows. Raw reads were preprocessed for error removal, and CDR3 was defined according to IMGT conventions as running from the conserved cysteine to phenylalanine. To get clonality, Shannon entropy was normalized by log2 of the number of productive unique TCRs and the result was subtracted from 1. CD4 or CD8 identity of scalp clones was inferred by cross-referencing scalp TCRbeta sequences with sorted blood CD4 and CD8 repertoires. Drawn from immuneACCESS, this table holds only the in-frame rearrangements with V and J called that TCRdb kept. Clones are partly lost; checked studies trace under half to an unresolved V gene and leave the rest unexplained. V, J and clone size were drawn from that table, and D and trimming were deduced from the DNA. The sample profile shows 150,000 to 180,000 clones; around half of them were found once. The ten largest clones represent approximately 19% of the sample.

This TCR came from a human donor with alopecia areata. This specimen consisted of CD8+ T cells sorted from blood, obtained at week 0. The chain was built from TRBV7-9 and TRBJ2-1; TRBD1 agrees with 7 junctional bases. The sequence in DNA is TGTGCCAGCAGCTTAGTGACAGGGATCAATGAGCAGTTCTTC. The resulting protein is CASSLVTGINEQFF.